Listed below are T cell receptor beta chains from one sample, sequenced in a study of PD-L1 blockade in urothelial cancer. Only in-frame clones appear in the TCRdb table, and some are missing; sequencing was by immunoSEQ multiplex PCR. This sample has around 71,000 clones, with around four fifths found just once. The specimen was PBMCs, collected around atezolizumab (anti-PD-L1) treatment. The receptors originated from a middle-aged man with urothelial cancer. Each CDR3 is given with its conserved first and last residue. The order of the fields is V gene, CDR3 length, D gene, clone size, J gene, CDR3 protein, CDR3 DNA. A D gene is named only where the DNA matches it firmly. Size tells how often a clone was seen (once, few, many) or the class of an expanded clone, and some rows leave it out.

TRBV20-1	11	NA	NA	TRBJ2-7	CSARDQPLSLF	TGCAGTGCTAGAGATCAACCTCTTAGTCTTTTC
TRBV7-2	16	NA	few	TRBJ2-2	CASSPMTGRVTGELFF	TGTGCCAGCAGCCCGATGACAGGCCGGGTCACCGGGGAGCTGTTTTTT
TRBV10-3	14	TRBD1	few	TRBJ2-7	CAISGTGITYEQYF	TGTGCCATCAGTGGGACAGGGATTACCTACGAGCAGTACTTC
TRBV18	15	NA	NA	TRBJ2-5	CASSPNTGNGETQYF	TGTGCCAGCTCACCAAACACAGGGAACGGGGAGACCCAGTACTTC
TRBV5-1	14	NA	NA	TRBJ2-7	CASSESGTYREQYF	TGCGCCAGCAGCGAGTCAGGGACTTATCGGGAGCAGTACTTC
TRBV6-6	14	NA	NA	TRBJ2-7	CATTHSGENYEQYF	TGTGCCACCACCCATTCAGGGGAGAATTACGAGCAGTACTTC
TRBV5-6	16	NA	NA	TRBJ2-7	CASSLGIPYPPGEQYF	TGTGCCAGCAGCTTGGGTATCCCCTACCCGCCAGGCGAGCAGTACTTC
TRBV7-2	15	NA	NA	TRBJ2-4	CASSLAVLAKNIQYF	TGTGCCAGCAGCTTAGCTGTTCTAGCCAAAAACATTCAGTACTTC
TRBV30	13	TRBD1	few	TRBJ1-2	CATSQGAKEGYTF	TGTGCCACCTCACAGGGGGCGAAGGAAGGCTACACCTTC
TRBV11-2	16	TRBD2	NA	TRBJ2-3	CASSLGASGSADTQYF	TGTGCCAGCAGCTTAGGCGCCAGCGGGAGTGCAGATACGCAGTATTTT
TRBV7-9	13	TRBD1	NA	TRBJ2-7	CASSLGDRLEQYF	TGTGCCAGCAGCTTAGGGGACAGGCTTGAGCAGTACTTC
TRBV5-1	17	TRBD2	NA	TRBJ2-1	CASSLDGGFFGSNEQFF	TGCGCCAGCAGCTTGGACGGGGGGTTTTTCGGTTCCAATGAGCAGTTCTTC
TRBV5-4	16	TRBD2	once	TRBJ2-3	CASSSRTSGDTDTQYF	TGTGCCAGCAGCTCACGGACTAGCGGGGACACAGATACGCAGTATTTT
TRBV5-6	15	NA	once	TRBJ1-5	CASSLVGRPDQPQHF	TGTGCCAGCAGCTTGGTCGGCAGGCCGGATCAGCCCCAGCATTTT
TRBV28	18	NA	once	TRBJ1-2	CASSFPGGLAIQNYGYTF	TGTGCCAGCAGTTTTCCGGGGGGTCTGGCAATCCAGAACTATGGCTACACCTTC
TRBV6-5	16	NA	NA	TRBJ2-3	CASSYSGSTSTDTQYF	TGTGCCAGCAGTTACTCGGGCAGCACTAGCACAGATACGCAGTATTTT
TRBV18	14	NA	once	TRBJ1-1	CASSPESLNTEAFF	TGTGCCAGCTCACCAGAGAGCTTGAACACTGAAGCTTTCTTT
TRBV7-9	15	TRBD1	NA	TRBJ1-5	CASSLGTGNNQPQHF	TGTGCCAGCAGCTTAGGGACAGGGAACAATCAGCCCCAGCATTTT
TRBV10-3	15	TRBD2	NA	TRBJ2-7	CAIGGGAGTGYEQYF	TGTGCCATCGGGGGGGGAGCGGGAACAGGATACGAGCAGTACTTC
TRBV5-1	15	TRBD2	NA	TRBJ2-7	CASSSYTSGRDEQYF	TGCGCCAGCAGCTCCTATACTAGCGGGAGGGACGAGCAGTACTTC
TRBV7-8	19	TRBD1	once	TRBJ2-2	CASSLTGTVFLSNTGELFF	TGTGCCAGCAGCCTTACGGGGACAGTGTTTCTTTCGAACACCGGGGAGCTGTTTTTT
TRBV6-1	12	NA	NA	TRBJ1-1	CATNTGGTEAFF	TGTGCCACAAATACCGGGGGAACTGAAGCTTTCTTT
TRBV5-1	15	TRBD2	once	TRBJ2-7	CASSLASGAPYEQYF	TGCGCCAGCAGCTTGGCCAGCGGGGCCCCCTACGAGCAGTACTTC
TRBV10-3	15	NA	NA	TRBJ2-4	CAISESGGPKNIQYF	TGTGCCATCAGTGAGTCGGGGGGGCCCAAAAACATTCAGTACTTC
TRBV11-1	13	NA	NA	TRBJ2-7	CASSPGLAEPRVF	TGTGCCAGCAGCCCCGGGTTGGCGGAACCTCGAGTCTTC
TRBV28	12	NA	NA	TRBJ2-3	CASSLRLVGQYF	TGTGCCAGCAGTTTAAGACTAGTGGGTCAGTATTTT
TRBV28	15	NA	NA	TRBJ1-1	CASSSPTTGSQLAFF	TGTGCCAGCAGTTCGCCGACTACAGGGAGTCAACTAGCTTTCTTT